This T cell receptor (beta chain) was sequenced during a study of blood T cell repertoires in COVID-19. Study at large: The samples span acute and convalescent COVID-19 from the United States, Italy and Spain. Sources were T cells, B-cell-depleted T cells, or PBMCs; the material itself was cDNA or gDNA.

This CDR3 spans 16 amino acids. Germline CDR1 reads LGHDT; CDR2 reads YNNKEL (reference sequence). V lost 2 bases and J lost 8; bases outside the gene matches: 9. Under the authors' procedure: How many nucleated cells were present was estimated from reference gene primer amplification. Some clones are missing from TCRdb's copy, which holds only in-frame ones; the method was immunoSEQ multiplex PCR. From that table come the V and J calls and clone size; the DNA was used to work out D and trimming. Of tens of thousands of clones listed, roughly three quarters are singletons. Sequencing used peripheral blood. The receptor comes from a man between 65 and 85 years old with acute or convalescent COVID-19. The rearrangement joins TRBV3-1 (or the pseudogene TRBV3-2) to TRBJ1-4; 9 positions agree with TRBD1. The CDR3 DNA is TGTGCCAGCAGCCAAACCATGGGGACAGGGAGGGAAAAACTGTTTTTT. It translates to CASSQTMGTGREKLFF.